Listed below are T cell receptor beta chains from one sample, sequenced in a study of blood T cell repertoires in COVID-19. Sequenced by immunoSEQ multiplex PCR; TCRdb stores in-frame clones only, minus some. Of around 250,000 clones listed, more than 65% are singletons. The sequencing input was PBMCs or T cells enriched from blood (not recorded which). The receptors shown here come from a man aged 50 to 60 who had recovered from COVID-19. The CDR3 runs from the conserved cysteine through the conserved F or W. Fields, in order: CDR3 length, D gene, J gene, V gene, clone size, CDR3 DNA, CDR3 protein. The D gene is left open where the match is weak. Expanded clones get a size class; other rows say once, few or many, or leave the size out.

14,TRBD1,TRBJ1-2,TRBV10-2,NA,TGCGCCAGCAGCCCCCCGACAGGGAACTATGGCTACACCTTC,CASSPPTGNYGYTF
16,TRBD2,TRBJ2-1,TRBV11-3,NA,TGTGCCAGCAGCGGACTAGCGGGCGGCACCTACAATGAGCAGTTCTTC,CASSGLAGGTYNEQFF
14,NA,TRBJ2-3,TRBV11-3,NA,TGTGCCAGCAGCTTTAATCGTCAGGGAGATACGCAGTATTTT,CASSFNRQGDTQYF
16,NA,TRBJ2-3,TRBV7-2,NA,TGTGCCAGCAGCTTAGCTGGCAGGGGCGTTGCAGATACGCAGTATTTT,CASSLAGRGVADTQYF
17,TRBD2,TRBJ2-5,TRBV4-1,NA,TGCGCCAGCAGCCAAGACCCTAGCGGCGATCCGGGAGAGACCCAGTACTTC,CASSQDPSGDPGETQYF
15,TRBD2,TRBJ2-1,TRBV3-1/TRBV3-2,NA,TGTGCCAGCAGCGCGACTAGCGGGAGAGGGGATGAGCAGTTCTTC,CASSATSGRGDEQFF
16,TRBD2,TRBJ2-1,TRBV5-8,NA,TGTGCCAGCAGCCCATGGACTAGCGGGAGGTACAATGAGCAGTTCTTC,CASSPWTSGRYNEQFF
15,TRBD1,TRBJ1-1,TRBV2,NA,TGTGCCAGCAGTGCACGGACAGGGGGCTTGACTGAAGCTTTCTTT,CASSARTGGLTEAFF
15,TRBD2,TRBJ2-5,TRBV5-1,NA,TGCGCCAGCAGCTTAGCGGGGGGCCCCCAAGAGACCCAGTACTTC,CASSLAGGPQETQYF
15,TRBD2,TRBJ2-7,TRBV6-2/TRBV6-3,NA,TGTGCCAGCAGCTCAGATGGACTAGCGGGAGGAACCCAGTACTTC,CASSSDGLAGGTQYF
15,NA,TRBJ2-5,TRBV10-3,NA,TGTGCCATCAGTGGGGGTAGCGGAGGGAGAGAGACCCAGTACTTC,CAISGGSGGRETQYF
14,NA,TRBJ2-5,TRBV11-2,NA,TGTGCCAGCAGCTTTCGACAGTACCAAGAGACCCAGTACTTC,CASSFRQYQETQYF
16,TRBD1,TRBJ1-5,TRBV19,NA,TGTGCCAGTAGCTCCGAGGACAGGGGAGGCAATCAGCCCCAGCATTTT,CASSSEDRGGNQPQHF
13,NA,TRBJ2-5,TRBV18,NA,TGTGCCAGCTCACCGGGGAGCCCGGGGACCCAGTACTTC,CASSPGSPGTQYF
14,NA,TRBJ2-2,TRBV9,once,TGTGCCAGCAGCGTAGCTAGAGCGCCCGGGGAGCTGTTTTTT,CASSVARAPGELFF
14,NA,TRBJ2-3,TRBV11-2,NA,TGTGCCAGCAGCGGCGGGGTGGGGTCAGATACGCAGTATTTT,CASSGGVGSDTQYF
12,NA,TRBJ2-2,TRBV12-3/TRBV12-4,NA,TGTGCCAGCAGTTTACGGGGAAGGGAGCTGTTTTTT,CASSLRGRELFF
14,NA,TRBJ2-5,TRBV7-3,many,TGTGCCAGCGGGTCTGGGGGGGCCCAAGAGACCCAGTACTTC,CASGSGGAQETQYF
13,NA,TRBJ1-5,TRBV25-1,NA,TGTGCCAGCAGTTCGAAATCCTCGGAGCCCCAGCATTTT,CASSSKSSEPQHF
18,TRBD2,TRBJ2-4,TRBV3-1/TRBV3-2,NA,TGTGCCAGCAGCCCATCTAGCGGGGGGGCCGCGGTCAAAAACATTCAGTACTTC,CASSPSSGGAAVKNIQYF
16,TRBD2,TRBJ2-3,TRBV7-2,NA,TGTGCCAGCAGCTCTACTAGCGGGGGGGCCCCAGATACGCAGTATTTT,CASSSTSGGAPDTQYF
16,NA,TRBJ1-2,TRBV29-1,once,TGCAGCGTTGAAGATCGGACTCGATCTCCTAACTATGGCTACACCTTC,CSVEDRTRSPNYGYTF
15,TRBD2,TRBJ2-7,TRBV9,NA,TGTGCCAGCAGCGTAGCTAGCGGACCCTCCTACGAGCAGTACTTC,CASSVASGPSYEQYF
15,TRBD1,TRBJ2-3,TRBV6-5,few,TGTGCCACGAATACCGGGACAGGGGGGTCAGATACGCAGTATTTT,CATNTGTGGSDTQYF
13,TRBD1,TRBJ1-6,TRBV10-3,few,TGTGCCATCAGTACAGGGGGAGGATCACCCCTCCACTTT,CAISTGGGSPLHF
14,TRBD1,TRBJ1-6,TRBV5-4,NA,TGTGCCAGCAGCTCGACAGGGAACGATTCACCCCTCCACTTT,CASSSTGNDSPLHF